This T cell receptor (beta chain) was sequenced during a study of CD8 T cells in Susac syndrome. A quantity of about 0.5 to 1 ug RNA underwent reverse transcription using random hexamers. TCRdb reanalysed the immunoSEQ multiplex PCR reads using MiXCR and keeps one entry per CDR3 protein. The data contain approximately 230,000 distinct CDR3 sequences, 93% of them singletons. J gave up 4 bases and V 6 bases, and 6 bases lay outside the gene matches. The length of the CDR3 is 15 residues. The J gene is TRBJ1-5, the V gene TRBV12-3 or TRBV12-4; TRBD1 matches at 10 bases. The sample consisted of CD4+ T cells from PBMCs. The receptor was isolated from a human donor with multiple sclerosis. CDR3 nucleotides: TGTGCCAGCAGATCCGGGACAGGGGAAAATCAGCCCCAGCATTTT. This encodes CASRSGTGENQPQHF.